The next 23 T cell receptor beta chains were all read from a single sample in a study of CD8 T cells in Susac syndrome. After extraction with the RNeasy kit, roughly 0.45 to 1 ug of the RNA was reverse transcribed using random hexamers. TCRdb reprocessed the immunoSEQ multiplex PCR reads with MiXCR, giving one entry per CDR3 protein. The sample yields 120,000 to 150,000 distinct CDR3 sequences, nearly 95% seen once. Sequencing used CD8+ T cells from PBMCs. Receptors originate from a human donor in good health.

This chain uses TRBV6-5 with TRBJ2-3; D call uncertain. CDR1 is MNHEY, CDR2 SVGAGI, per germline. With 2 bases removed from V and 0 bases from J, the gap between germline ends came to 6 bases. This CDR3 spans 14 amino acids. CDR3 in amino acids: CASSYPPSTDTQYF. Here the CDR3 DNA reads TGTGCCAGCAGTTACCCCCCCAGCACAGATACGCAGTATTTT.

J is TRBJ2-1 and V is TRBV9, with 9 bases that match TRBD2. The CDR3 extends over 15 amino acids. The germline gives CDR1 SGDLS, CDR2 YYNGEE. Unmatched junction bases numbered 9, after V lost 3 bases and J lost 8 bases. The DNA of the CDR3 is TGTGCCAGCAGCGAGGGGGGTAGCGGGAGCTATGAGCAGTTCTTC. It encodes CASSEGGSGSYEQFF. Supplemented by reference TRBV9 and TRBJ2-1, the full variable domain reads DSGVTQTPKHLITATGQRVTLRCSPRSGDLSVYWYQQSLDQGLQFLIQYYNGEERAKGNILERFSAQQFPDLHSELNLSSLELGDSALYFCASSEGGSGSYEQFFGPGTRLTVL.

The chain carries TRBV27 and TRBJ2-7; possibly TRBD2 for D (6 bases). Germline V gene lookup returns CDR1 MNHEY and CDR2 SMNVEV (reference sequence). The CDR3 contains 14 residues. Trimming took 7 bases from V and 1 from J, leaving 14 bases between them. As DNA, the CDR3 is TGTGCCAGCAACCCGGGACTCGGGTCCTACGAGCAGTACTTC. The encoded protein is CASNPGLGSYEQYF.

CDR3 bases: TGTGCCAGCAGTTTGGGGGACACCGGGGAGCTGTTTTTT. The encoded protein is CASSLGDTGELFF. V and J are TRBV27 and TRBJ2-2; D may match TRBD1 or TRBD2 (5 bases each). From germline, CDR1 is MNHEY and CDR2 SMNVEV (reference sequence). The V end lost 3 bases, the J end lost 3 bases, and 5 bases lay between the germline ends. This CDR3 has 13 residues.

The chain carries TRBV28 and TRBJ2-1; 14 bases line up with TRBD2. The V gene's germline CDR1 is MDHEN and CDR2 SYDVKM. J was trimmed by 8 bases and V by 4 bases; bases with no gene match: 10. This CDR3 comprises 17 residues. The CDR3 region has the DNA TGTGCCAGCAGTTGGGGACTAGCGGGAGTAGGCGTGGATGAGCAGTTCTTC. Translation: CASSWGLAGVGVDEQFF.

The gene calls are TRBV9 and TRBJ2-5, with D perhaps TRBD1 (5 bases). The CDR3 is made up of 14 amino acids. Per germline, CDR1 SGDLS and CDR2 YYNGEE. Trimming left V 4 bases short and J 1 base short, with 11 bases between. Here the CDR3 DNA reads TGTGCCAGCAGCCCCTCAGACAGCCAAGAGACCCAGTACTTC. As protein: CASSPSDSQETQYF.

CDR3 bases: TGCAGTGCTTTCAACCGGACGGTTAGCAATCAGCCCCAGCATTTT. It codes for CSAFNRTVSNQPQHF. This chain joins TRBV20-1 and TRBJ1-5; no reliable D call. The germline V gene has CDR1 DFQATT and CDR2 SNEGSKA (reference sequence). V was trimmed by 5 bases and J by 0 bases, leaving 14 bases between them. CDR3 size: 15 residues.

The V gene is TRBV6-1, the J gene TRBJ2-7; 8 bases are a match to TRBD2. The ends lost 6 bases at V and 5 bases at J; junction bases unmatched: 27. Per germline, CDR1 MNHNS and CDR2 SASEGT. This CDR3 comprises 20 residues. Written as DNA, the CDR3 is TGTGCCAGCAGACCAATGACCTTGACAGCGGGAGTTTTCCATGGGCACGAGCAGTACTTC. It yields the protein CASRPMTLTAGVFHGHEQYF.

This chain uses TRBV11-2 with TRBJ2-7; D possibly uses TRBD1 or TRBD2 (5 bases each). The V and J ends lost 4 bases and 5 bases respectively, with 6 bases between them. Germline CDR1 is SGHAT and CDR2 is FQNNGV. The length of the CDR3 is 11 residues. CDR3 loop: CASSWGNEQYF. For the CDR3, the DNA is TGTGCCAGCAGCTGGGGGAACGAGCAGTACTTC.

In DNA form, the CDR3 reads TGTGCCAGCAGGCCCGGCGTCAACAATGAGCAGTTCTTC. It yields the protein CASRPGVNNEQFF. The chain is built from TRBV6-5 and TRBJ2-1; D remains ambiguous. This CDR3 comprises 13 residues. Germline-derived CDR1 and CDR2 are MNHEY and SVGAGI. The V end lost 6 bases, the J end lost 5 bases, and 11 bases lay between the germline ends.

The chain is built from TRBV13 and TRBJ2-4; a weak D match, TRBD1 (5 bases). Trimming stripped 0 bases from V and 2 bases from J, with 14 bases between. In germline, CDR1 is PRHDT, CDR2 FYEKMQ (reference sequence). The CDR3 loop spans 17 amino acids. Here the CDR3 DNA reads TGTGCCAGCAGCTTAGGCCGCAGGGTAGGCCCCAAAAACATTCAGTACTTC. This sequence encodes CASSLGRRVGPKNIQYF.

The chain links TRBV6-2 or TRBV6-3 to TRBJ2-1; D perhaps matches TRBD2 (5 bases). This CDR3 has 16 residues. The germline V gene encodes CDR1 MNHEY and CDR2 SVGEGT. V was shortened by 6 bases and J by 2 bases, with 17 bases between the two germline ends. The CDR3 loop reads CASSPRRSGAYNEQFF. The CDR3 nucleotides are TGTGCCAGCAGCCCCCGGCGGTCCGGGGCCTACAATGAGCAGTTCTTC.

The V and J genes are TRBV27 and TRBJ2-1; D is ambiguous. The CDR3 extends over 12 amino acids. Germline V gene lookup returns CDR1 MNHEY and CDR2 SMNVEV (reference sequence). Trimming took off 3 bases at V and 7 bases at J, with 7 bases between the two ends. Here the CDR3 reads CASSFGGNEQFF. The CDR3 DNA sequence: TGTGCCAGCAGTTTTGGTGGGAATGAGCAGTTCTTC.

The chain combines TRBV7-9 with TRBJ2-3; no reliable D call. Trimming took off 6 bases at V and 3 bases at J, with 13 bases between the two ends. The CDR3 runs 14 residues. CDR1 is SEHNR and CDR2 is FQNEAQ in the germline V gene (reference sequence). The DNA for the CDR3 is TGTGCCAGCAGTACACCCCTACCTACAGATACGCAGTATTTT. Protein sequence: CASSTPLPTDTQYF.

V gene TRBV15 combines with J gene TRBJ1-5; D not certain. The CDR3 contains 18 residues. CDR1 is LNHNV, CDR2 YYDKDF, per germline (reference sequence). V gave up 1 base and J gave up 9 bases, with 25 bases separating them. The CDR3 DNA reads TGTGCCACCAGCAGAGTCCCATCCGACCGGGTAAATATTCGGCCCCAGCATTTT. Residues: CATSRVPSDRVNIRPQHF.

The V gene is TRBV7-8, the J gene TRBJ2-5; possible D gene TRBD2, 6 bases. Trimming left V 1 base short and J 5 bases short, with 14 bases between. Germline V gene data show CDR1 as SGHVS and CDR2 as FQNEAQ. This CDR3 contains 15 residues. DNA for the CDR3: TGTGCCAGCAGCTTAGGCACAGGACGGGGGGAGACCCAGTACTTC. Translation gives CASSLGTGRGETQYF.

The CDR3 region is CASTKGRELHTGELFF. For the CDR3, the DNA is TGTGCCAGCACTAAAGGGAGGGAGCTCCACACCGGGGAGCTGTTTTTT. This chain links TRBV27 with TRBJ2-2, with 7 bases that match TRBD2. Germline CDR1 and CDR2: MNHEY and SMNVEV (reference sequence). V shed 7 bases and J 3 bases; nucleotides not matched to a gene: 11. This CDR3 comprises 16 residues.

V gene TRBV4-3 combines with J gene TRBJ2-5; 7 bases fit TRBD2. There are 15 residues in the CDR3. Trimming at V came to 6 bases and at J to 0 bases, leaving 7 bases not matched to a gene. From germline, CDR1 is LGHNA and CDR2 YSLEER. The CDR3 coding sequence is TGCGCCAGCAGTCCCTTAGCGGGTCACCAAGAGACCCAGTACTTC. Its translation is CASSPLAGHQETQYF.

The chain joins TRBV7-6 to TRBJ2-1; TRBD2 matches at 7 bases. Germline CDR1 reads SGHVS; CDR2 reads FNYEAQ. The CDR3 extends over 15 amino acids. Germline trimming cut 0 bases from V and 3 bases from J; bases unmatched to any gene: 2. The CDR3 reads CASSLAASGYNEQFF. The CDR3 DNA follows: TGTGCCAGCAGCTTAGCTGCTAGCGGCTACAATGAGCAGTTCTTC.

The chain carries TRBV28 and TRBJ2-7; D gene unclear. Trimming stripped 8 bases from V and 0 bases from J, with 14 bases between. CDR3 length equals 14 residues. Germline V gene sequence: CDR1 MDHEN, CDR2 SYDVKM. The CDR3 sequence is CASSQLWGSYEQYF. The CDR3 region has the DNA TGTGCCAGCTCCCAACTTTGGGGCTCCTACGAGCAGTACTTC.

V gene TRBV7-9 combines with J gene TRBJ2-7; TRBD1 aligns across 8 bases. V was clipped by 0 bases and J by 5 bases; unmatched bases: 9. The germline V gene encodes CDR1 SEHNR and CDR2 FQNEAQ (reference sequence). CDR3 length: 16 residues. Here the CDR3 reads CASSLAGGTTGDEQYF. CDR3 DNA: TGTGCCAGCAGCTTAGCTGGGGGGACGACAGGGGACGAGCAGTACTTC.

This clonotype has only one observation. This chain links TRBV15 with TRBJ2-1; D could derive from TRBD1 or TRBD2 (5 bases each). V lost 3 bases to trimming and J lost 5 bases, with 11 bases between them. The CDR3 sequence is 14 residues long. Germline V gives CDR1 LNHNV, CDR2 YYDKDF (reference sequence). CDR3 coding DNA: TGTGCCACCAGCAGGGGCAGGGACCACAATGAGCAGTTCTTC. Protein sequence: CATSRGRDHNEQFF.

The V and J genes are TRBV13 and TRBJ2-1; D assignment may be TRBD1 or TRBD2 (5 bases each). CDR1 and CDR2 (germline): PRHDT, FYEKMQ (reference sequence). The CDR3 sequence is 16 residues long. V lost 5 bases to trimming and J lost 8 bases, with 22 bases between them. CDR3 nucleotides: TGTGCCAGCAGCCCACTGGGGGAAGGAAGTAATGATGAGCAGTTCTTC. Translated: CASSPLGEGSNDEQFF. Complete variable domain (other parts from reference TRBV13 and TRBJ2-1): AAGVIQSPRHLIKEKRETATLKCYPIPRHDTVYWYQQGPGQDPQFLISFYEKMQSDKGSIPDRFSAQQFSDYHSELNMSSLELGDSALYFCASSPLGEGSNDEQFFGPGTRLTVL.